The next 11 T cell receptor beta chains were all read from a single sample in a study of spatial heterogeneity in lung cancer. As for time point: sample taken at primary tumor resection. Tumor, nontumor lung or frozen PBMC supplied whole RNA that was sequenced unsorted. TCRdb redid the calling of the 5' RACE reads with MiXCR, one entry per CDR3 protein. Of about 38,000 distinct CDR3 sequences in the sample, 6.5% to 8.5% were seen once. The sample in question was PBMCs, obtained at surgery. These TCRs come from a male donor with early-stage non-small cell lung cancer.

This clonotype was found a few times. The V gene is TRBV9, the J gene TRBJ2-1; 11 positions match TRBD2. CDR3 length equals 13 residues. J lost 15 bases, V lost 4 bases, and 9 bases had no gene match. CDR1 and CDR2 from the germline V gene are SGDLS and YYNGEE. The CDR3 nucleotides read TGTGCCAGCAGCTTCCAGACTAGCGGGGAGGTGTTCTTC. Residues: CASSFQTSGEVFF.

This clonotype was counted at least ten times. The CDR3 coding sequence is TGCGCCAGCAGCCCCTTACCAGGGCCCACCGGGGAGCTGTTTTTT. Translated, it gives CASSPLPGPTGELFF. The chain couples TRBV4-3 to TRBJ2-2, with D possibly TRBD1 on 5 matching bases. The CDR3 covers 15 residues. V lost 4 bases, J lost 4 bases, and 13 bases lay in between. The V gene's germline CDR1 is LGHNA and CDR2 YSLEER.

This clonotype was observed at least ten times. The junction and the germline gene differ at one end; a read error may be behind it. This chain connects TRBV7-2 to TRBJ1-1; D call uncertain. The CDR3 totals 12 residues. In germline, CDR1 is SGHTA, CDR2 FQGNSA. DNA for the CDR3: TGTGCCAGCAGCTTAATAAACACCGAAGCTTTCTTT. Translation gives CASSLINTEAFF.

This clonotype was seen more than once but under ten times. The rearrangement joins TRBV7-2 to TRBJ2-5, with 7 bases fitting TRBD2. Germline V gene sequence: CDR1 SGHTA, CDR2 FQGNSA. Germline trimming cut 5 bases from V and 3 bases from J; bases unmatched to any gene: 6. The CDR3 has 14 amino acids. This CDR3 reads CASSLDRGEETQYF. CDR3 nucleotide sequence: TGTGCCAGCAGCCTAGACCGGGGGGAAGAGACCCAGTACTTC.

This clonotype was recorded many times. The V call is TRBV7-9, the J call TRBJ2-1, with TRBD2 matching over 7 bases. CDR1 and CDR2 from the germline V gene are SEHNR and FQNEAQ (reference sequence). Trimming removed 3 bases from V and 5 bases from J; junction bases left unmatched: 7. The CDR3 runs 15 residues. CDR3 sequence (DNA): TGTGCCAGCAGCTTGACTAGCTTCTCTGACAATGAGCAGTTCTTC. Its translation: CASSLTSFSDNEQFF.

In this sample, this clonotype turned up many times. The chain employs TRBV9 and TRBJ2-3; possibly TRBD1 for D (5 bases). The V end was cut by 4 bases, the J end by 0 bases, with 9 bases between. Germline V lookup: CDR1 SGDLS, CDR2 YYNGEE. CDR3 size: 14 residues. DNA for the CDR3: TGTGCCAGCAGCTTTCGACAGAGCACAGATACGCAGTATTTT. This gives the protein CASSFRQSTDTQYF.

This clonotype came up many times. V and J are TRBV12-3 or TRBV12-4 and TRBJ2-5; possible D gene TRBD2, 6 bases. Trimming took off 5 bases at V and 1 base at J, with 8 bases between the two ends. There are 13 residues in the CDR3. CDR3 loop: CASSRGIQETQYF. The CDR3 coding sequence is TGTGCCAGCAGTCGCGGGATCCAAGAGACCCAGTACTTC.

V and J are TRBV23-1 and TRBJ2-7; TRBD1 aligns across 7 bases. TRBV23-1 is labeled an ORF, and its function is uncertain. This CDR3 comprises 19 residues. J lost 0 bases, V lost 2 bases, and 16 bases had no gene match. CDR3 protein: CASSQIGYWTGVGSYEQYV. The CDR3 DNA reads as TGCGCCAGCAGTCAAATCGGATACTGGACAGGAGTGGGCTCCTACGAGCAGTACGTC.

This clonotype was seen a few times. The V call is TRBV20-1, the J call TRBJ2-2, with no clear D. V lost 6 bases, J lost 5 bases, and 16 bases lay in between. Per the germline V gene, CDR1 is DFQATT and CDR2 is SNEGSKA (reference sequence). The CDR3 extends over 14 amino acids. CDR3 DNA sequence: TGCAGTGCCGAACGGGTCGGCGGTACCGGGGAGCTGTTTTTT. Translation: CSAERVGGTGELFF.

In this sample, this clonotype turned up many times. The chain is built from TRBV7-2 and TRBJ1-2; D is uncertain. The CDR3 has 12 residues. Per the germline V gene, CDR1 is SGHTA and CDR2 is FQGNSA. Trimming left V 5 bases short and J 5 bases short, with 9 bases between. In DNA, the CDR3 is TGTGCCAGCAGCCTCGAGCAATATGGCTACACCTTC. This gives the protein CASSLEQYGYTF.

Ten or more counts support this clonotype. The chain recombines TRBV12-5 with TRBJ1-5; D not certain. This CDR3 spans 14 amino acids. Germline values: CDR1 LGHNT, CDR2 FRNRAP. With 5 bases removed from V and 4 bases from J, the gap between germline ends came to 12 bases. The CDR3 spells CASGPDRLNQPQHF. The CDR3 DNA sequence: TGTGCTAGTGGTCCGGACCGACTGAATCAGCCCCAGCATTTT. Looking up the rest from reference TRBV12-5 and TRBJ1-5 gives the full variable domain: DARVTQTPRHKVTEMGQEVTMRCQPILGHNTVFWYRQTMMQGLELLAYFRNRAPLDDSGMPKDRFSAEMPDATLATLKIQPSEPRDSAVYFCASGPDRLNQPQHFGDGTRLSIL.